This T cell receptor beta chain was found in a study of T cell clones after liver transplantation. The overall study: Standard immunosuppression, with no induction, continued until 12-24 months after transplant.

Germline CDR1 is MDHEN and CDR2 is SYDVKM. Trimming left V 3 bases short and J 2 bases short, with 11 bases between. CDR3 length equals 15 residues. Study-level findings and limits: Graft donor-reactive T cells possibly entered the graft instead of undergoing deletion. Small, mixed patient groups and varying post-transplant times limit these conclusions.

The table came from immunoSEQ multiplex PCR; TCRdb's copy has only in-frame clones and leaves some out. The data contain more than 95,000 clones, 75% to 90% of them singletons. Worth noting for this clone: Its specificity is unknown.

This TCR derives from a human donor who received a liver transplant. The sequenced sample was CD4+ T cells from blood, obtained before liver transplant. The rearrangement uses TRBV28 and TRBJ1-5; D gene ambiguous. CDR3 in DNA: TGTGCCAGCAGTTTTCTATCCCCCCGCAATCAGCCCCAGCATTTT. Protein: CASSFLSPRNQPQHF.